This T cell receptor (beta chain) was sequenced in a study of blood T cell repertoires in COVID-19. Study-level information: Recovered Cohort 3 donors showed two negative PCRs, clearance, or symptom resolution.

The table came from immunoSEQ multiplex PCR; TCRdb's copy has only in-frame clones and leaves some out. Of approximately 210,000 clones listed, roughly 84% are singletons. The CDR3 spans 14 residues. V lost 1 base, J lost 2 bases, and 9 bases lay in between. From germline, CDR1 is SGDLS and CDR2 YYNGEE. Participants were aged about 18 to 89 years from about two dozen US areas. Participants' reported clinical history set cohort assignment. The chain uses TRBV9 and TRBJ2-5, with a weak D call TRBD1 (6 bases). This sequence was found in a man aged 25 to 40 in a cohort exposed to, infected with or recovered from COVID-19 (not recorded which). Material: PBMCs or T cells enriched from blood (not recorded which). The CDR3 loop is CASSVTGTQETQYF. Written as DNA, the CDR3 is TGTGCCAGCAGCGTAACCGGGACACAAGAGACCCAGTACTTC.